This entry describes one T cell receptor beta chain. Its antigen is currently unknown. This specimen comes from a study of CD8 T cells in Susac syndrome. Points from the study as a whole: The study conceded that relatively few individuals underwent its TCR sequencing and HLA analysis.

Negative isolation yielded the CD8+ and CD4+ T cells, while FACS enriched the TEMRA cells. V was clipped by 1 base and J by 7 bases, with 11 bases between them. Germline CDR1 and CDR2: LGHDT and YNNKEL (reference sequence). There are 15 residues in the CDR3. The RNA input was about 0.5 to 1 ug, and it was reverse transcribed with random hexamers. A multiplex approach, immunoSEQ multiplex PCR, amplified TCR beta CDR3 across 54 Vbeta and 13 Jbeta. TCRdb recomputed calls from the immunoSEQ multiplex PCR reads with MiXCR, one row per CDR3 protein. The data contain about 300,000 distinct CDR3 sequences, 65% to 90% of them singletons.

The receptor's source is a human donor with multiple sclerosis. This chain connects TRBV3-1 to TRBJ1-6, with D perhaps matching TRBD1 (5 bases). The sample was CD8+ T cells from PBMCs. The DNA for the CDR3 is TGTGCCAGCAGCCAAGTAACGGACAACAATTCACCCCTCCACTTT. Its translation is CASSQVTDNNSPLHF. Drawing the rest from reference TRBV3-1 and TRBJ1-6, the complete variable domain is DTAVSQTPKYLVTQMGNDKSIKCEQNLGHDTMYWYKQDSKKFLKIMFSYNNKELIINETVPNRFSPKSPDKAHLNLHINSLELGDSAVYFCASSQVTDNNSPLHFGNGTRLTVT.